The 3 T cell receptor beta chains below all came from one sample that was sequenced in a study of T cell repertoires in cytomegalovirus infection. No antigen has been assigned to these receptors. MiXCR, run by TCRdb on the reads, gives a single entry per CDR3 protein. The sample lists 550,000 to 700,000 distinct CDR3 sequences, 40% seen once, with more than 40% in the top ten. The sequencing here drew on cultured PBMCs, taken from culture after CMV antigen stimulation. The receptors were sampled from a human donor in good health (CMV status not recorded). Some clones in this sample may be carry-over from other donors' samples.

This chain joins TRBV6-2 or TRBV6-3 and TRBJ2-1; no definite D call. The CDR3 is made up of 15 amino acids. CDR1 MNHEY and CDR2 SVGEGT come from the germline V gene. V lost 1 base and J lost 3, with 10 bases in between. The CDR3 DNA reads as TGTGCCAGCAGTTACTGGGTCCTGGGCTACAATGAGCAGTTCTTC. This sequence encodes CASSYWVLGYNEQFF.

V gene TRBV5-4 combines with J gene TRBJ2-5; D is ambiguous. CDR1 is SGHNT, CDR2 YYREEE, per germline (reference sequence). CDR3 size: 16 residues. Trimming took 3 bases from V and 1 from J, leaving 16 bases between them. CDR3 residues: CASSSGKSRVQETQYF. The CDR3, as DNA: TGTGCCAGCAGCTCTGGGAAGAGTAGGGTCCAAGAGACCCAGTACTTC.

The chain couples TRBV7-2 to TRBJ1-1; D is ambiguous. CDR3 length equals 14 residues. Germline-derived CDR1 and CDR2 are SGHTA and FQGNSA. V was shortened by 5 bases and J by 4 bases, with 14 bases between the two germline ends. The CDR3 sequence is CASSPPAGRTEAFF. The CDR3 DNA reads as TGTGCCAGCAGCCCCCCCGCCGGGCGCACTGAAGCTTTCTTT.